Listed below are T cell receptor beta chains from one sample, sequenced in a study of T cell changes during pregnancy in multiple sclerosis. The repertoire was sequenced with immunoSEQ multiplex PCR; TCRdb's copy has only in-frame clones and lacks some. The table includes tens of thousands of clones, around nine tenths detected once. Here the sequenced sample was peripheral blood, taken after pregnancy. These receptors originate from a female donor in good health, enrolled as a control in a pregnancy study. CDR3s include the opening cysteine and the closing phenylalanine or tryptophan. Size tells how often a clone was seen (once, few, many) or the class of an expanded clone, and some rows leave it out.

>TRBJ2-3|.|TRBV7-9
CASSSAQSQGDTQYF
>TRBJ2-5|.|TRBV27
CASSSGGQETQYF
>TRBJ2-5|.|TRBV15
CATAPGTSGNQETQYF
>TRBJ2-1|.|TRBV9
CASSVGGRPTYNEQFF
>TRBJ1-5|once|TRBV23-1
CASVLGTGCNQPQHF
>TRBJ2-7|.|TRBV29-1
CSVETDSTYEQYF
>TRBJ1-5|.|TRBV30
CAWSVGTGTQPQHF
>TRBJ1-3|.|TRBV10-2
CASSDPPGTGGNTIYF
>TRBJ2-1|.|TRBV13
CASSLRGSSYNEQFF
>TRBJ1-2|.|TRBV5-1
CASSLGLVGVDGYTF
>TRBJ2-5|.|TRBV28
CASSPPGQEETQYF
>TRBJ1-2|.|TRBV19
CASSIVLRTGSLVGYTF
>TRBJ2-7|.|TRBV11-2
CASSSYRGYEQYF
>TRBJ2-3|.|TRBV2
CASSWSSVRDTQYF
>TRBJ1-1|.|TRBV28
CASSLAGNTEAFF
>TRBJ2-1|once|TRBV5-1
CASSSPLAGGPSYNEQFF
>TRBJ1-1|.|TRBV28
CASSWEAGGTEAFF
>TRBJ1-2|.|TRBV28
CASSTRQGFNYGYTF
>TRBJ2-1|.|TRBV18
CASSPADYNEQFF
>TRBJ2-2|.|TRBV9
CASSEGHGSGELFF
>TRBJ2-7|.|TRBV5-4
CASSHGLADYEQYF
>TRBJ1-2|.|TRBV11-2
CASSTGQGGYYGYTF
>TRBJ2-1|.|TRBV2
CASRITSGGSSYNEQFF
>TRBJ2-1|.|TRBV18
CASVIPGSNEQFF
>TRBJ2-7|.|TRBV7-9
CASSPPDRFNYEQYF
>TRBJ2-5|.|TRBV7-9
CASTPTGGSPETQYF
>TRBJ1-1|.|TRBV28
CASSYPHSTGENTEAFF
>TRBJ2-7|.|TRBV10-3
CAISESGSGGAYEQYF
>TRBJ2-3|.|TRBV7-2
CASSSSGSLPDTQYF
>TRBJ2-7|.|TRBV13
CASSLGDRDSYEQYF
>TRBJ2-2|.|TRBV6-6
CASSYGQGAGELFF
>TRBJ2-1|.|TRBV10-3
CAISESTGGSYNEQFF
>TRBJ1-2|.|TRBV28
CASNGGLQGYTF
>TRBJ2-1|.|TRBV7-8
CASSHRGGVPSYNEQFF
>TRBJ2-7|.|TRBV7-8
CASSWETSGAYEQYF
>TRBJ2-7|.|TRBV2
CASAPPRAGLRSYEQYF
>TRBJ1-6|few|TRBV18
CASSPGQGGNSPLHF
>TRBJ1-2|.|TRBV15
CATSRREANYGYTF
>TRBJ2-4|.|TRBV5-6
CASSTGAKFKNIQYF
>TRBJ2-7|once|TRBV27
CASSAGGEQYF
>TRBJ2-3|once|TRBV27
CASSSLRTSGSTDTQYF
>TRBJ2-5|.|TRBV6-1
CASSELAGGQETQYF
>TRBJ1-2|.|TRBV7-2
CASSPGQGVNYGYTF
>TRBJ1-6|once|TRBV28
CASSQQDPPLHF